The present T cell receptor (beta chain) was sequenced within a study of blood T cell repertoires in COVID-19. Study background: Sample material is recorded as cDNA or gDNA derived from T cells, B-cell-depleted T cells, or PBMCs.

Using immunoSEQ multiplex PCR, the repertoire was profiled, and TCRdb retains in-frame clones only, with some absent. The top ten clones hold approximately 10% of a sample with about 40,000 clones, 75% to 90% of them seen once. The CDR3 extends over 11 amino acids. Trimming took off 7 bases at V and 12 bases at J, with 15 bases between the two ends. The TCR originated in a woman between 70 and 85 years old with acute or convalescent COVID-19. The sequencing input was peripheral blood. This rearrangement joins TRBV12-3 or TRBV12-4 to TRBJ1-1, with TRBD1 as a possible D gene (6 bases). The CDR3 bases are TGTGCCAGCACCCCTGGGACAAGGACTTTCTTT. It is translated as CASTPGTRTFF.